This T cell receptor (beta chain) was documented in a study of OX40 agonist ivuxolimab in advanced cancers. Turning to the study itself: Treatment received earlier with anti-PD-1, anti-PD-L1 or anti-CTLA-4 agents was allowed, and 40% had some. Notes on the study in general: With doses of 0.1 to 3.0 mg/kg, CD4+ and CD8+ blood T cells had undergone clonal expansion by week 6. Partial responders dosed at 0.1-3.0 mg/kg displayed clonal expansion ranking among the lowest.

This CDR3 spans 15 amino acids. V dropped 7 bases and J dropped 2; count of bases not matched to a gene: 9. Germline CDR1 and CDR2: ENHRY and SYGVKD. On this clone: No antigen is known for it.

The table came from immunoSEQ multiplex PCR; TCRdb's copy has only in-frame clones and leaves some out. The sample consists of 65,000 to 75,000 clones, approximately 85% of them appearing once. This chain connects TRBV10-3 to TRBJ1-2; 8 positions agree with TRBD1. The sequencing here drew on CD4+ or CD8+ T cells sorted from blood, taken in a trial of the OX40 agonist ivuxolimab. This clonotype was sampled from an adult with an advanced solid tumor such as melanoma, head and neck, liver or kidney cancer. CDR3 DNA sequence: TGTGCCATCACCCTGGACAGGGCGCCGAACTATGGCTACACCTTC. Its translation: CAITLDRAPNYGYTF.